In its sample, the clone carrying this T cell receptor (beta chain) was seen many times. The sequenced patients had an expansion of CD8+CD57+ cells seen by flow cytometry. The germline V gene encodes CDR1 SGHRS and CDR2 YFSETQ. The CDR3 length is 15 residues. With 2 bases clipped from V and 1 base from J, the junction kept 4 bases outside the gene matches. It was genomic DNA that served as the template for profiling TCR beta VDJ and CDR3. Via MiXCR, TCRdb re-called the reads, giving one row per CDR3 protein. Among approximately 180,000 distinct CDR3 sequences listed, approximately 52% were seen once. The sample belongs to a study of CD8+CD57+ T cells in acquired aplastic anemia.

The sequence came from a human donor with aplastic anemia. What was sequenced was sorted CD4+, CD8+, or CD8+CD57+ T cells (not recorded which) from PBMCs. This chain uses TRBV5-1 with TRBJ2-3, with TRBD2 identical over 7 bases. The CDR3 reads CASSFGTTGTDTQYF. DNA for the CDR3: TGCGCCAGCAGCTTCGGGACTACCGGCACAGATACGCAGTATTTT.